A single sample is the source of the 23 T cell receptor beta chains below, sequenced in a study of blood T cell repertoires in COVID-19 (dated by TCRdb to 2020 to 2022). Libraries were prepared through the immunoSEQ multiplex PCR assay. This is the immuneACCESS table as TCRdb keeps it, with only in-frame sequences that have V and J called. A part of the clones is gone; compared with another copy, unresolved V genes explain less than half, and the rest is unexplained. The sample yields approximately 100,000 clones; roughly 80% were counted once. The ten largest clonotypes hold around a tenth of the sample. Input material: peripheral blood. The receptors come from a woman aged 80 or over with acute or convalescent COVID-19.

This chain links TRBV5-1 with TRBJ1-1, with D unclear. V was trimmed by 5 bases and J by 4 bases, leaving 12 bases between them. Germline lookup yields CDR1 SGHRS and CDR2 YFSETQ. The CDR3 loop spans 13 amino acids. CDR3 sequence reads: CASSIEGVTEAFF. The CDR3 nucleotides are TGCGCCAGCAGTATAGAGGGTGTCACTGAAGCTTTCTTT.

This clone was counted a single time. The V call is TRBV10-1, the J call TRBJ1-1; 7 bases align to TRBD1. The V gene end was trimmed by 6 bases and the J gene end by 0 bases; junction bases not matched to a gene: 13. Germline loops: CDR1 WNHNN, CDR2 SYGVQD (reference sequence). This CDR3 spans 17 amino acids. CDR3 DNA: TGCGCCAGCAGAGATTTACTAACAGGGGCCCTGAACACTGAAGCTTTCTTT. Protein product: CASRDLLTGALNTEAFF.

This clone was detected a few times. This chain links TRBV28 with TRBJ1-2; 8 bases line up with TRBD1. V lost 7 bases to trimming and J lost 3 bases; unmatched junction nucleotides: 4. This CDR3 has 13 residues. From germline, CDR1 is MDHEN and CDR2 SYDVKM. The CDR3 DNA reads as TGTGCCAGCACTTCGGGACAGGACTATGGCTACACCTTC. This encodes CASTSGQDYGYTF.

The chain combines TRBV6-6 with TRBJ2-7; 16 bases agree with TRBD2. The CDR3 length is 18 residues. Germline CDR1 MNHNY, CDR2 SVGAGI (reference sequence). Unmatched junction bases numbered 14, after V lost 5 bases and J lost 7 bases. CDR3 region: CASSPGTSGGARLFEQYF. CDR3 coding DNA: TGTGCCAGCAGTCCAGGGACTAGCGGGGGGGCCCGCCTTTTTGAGCAGTACTTC.

The chain is built from TRBV28 and TRBJ1-1, with D uncertain. Trimming took 3 bases from V and 4 from J, leaving 6 bases between them. The CDR3 contains 12 residues. Germline V gives CDR1 MDHEN, CDR2 SYDVKM. The CDR3: CASSLEATEAFF. The DNA for the CDR3 is TGTGCCAGCAGTTTGGAGGCCACTGAAGCTTTCTTT.

This chain links TRBV2 with TRBJ2-7; 9 bases align to TRBD2. The length of the CDR3 is 15 residues. CDR1 and CDR2 (germline): SNHLY, FYNNEI. V shed 7 bases, J shed 1 base, and the junction held 8 bases outside the gene matches. The chain's CDR3 is CASMVAGDPSYEQYF. The CDR3 DNA sequence: TGTGCCAGCATGGTAGCGGGGGATCCTTCCTACGAGCAGTACTTC.

This chain uses TRBV6-2 or TRBV6-3 with TRBJ1-5, with 7 bases that match TRBD1. The V segment lost 0 bases and the J segment 7 bases; nucleotides outside the gene matches: 3. Germline-derived CDR1 and CDR2 are MNHEY and SVGEGT. The CDR3 has 14 amino acids. This CDR3 is CASSYSGTAQPQHF. The CDR3 nucleotides are TGTGCCAGCAGTTACTCAGGGACAGCCCAGCCCCAGCATTTT.

The chain carries TRBV6-1 and TRBJ1-2; tentative D call: TRBD1 (5 bases). The CDR3 has 12 residues. V shed 3 bases and J shed 7 bases, with 9 bases lying between them. Per the germline V gene, CDR1 is MNHNS and CDR2 is SASEGT. The CDR3 here is CASSDVTAGYTF. DNA of the CDR3: TGTGCCAGCAGTGATGTGACAGCTGGCTACACCTTC.

The V call is TRBV6-2 or TRBV6-3, the J call TRBJ2-3; TRBD2 matches 10 bases. V shed 2 bases, J shed 3 bases, and the junction held 5 bases outside the gene matches. Germline values: CDR1 MNHEY, CDR2 SVGEGT. This CDR3 is built from 16 residues. The CDR3 DNA is TGTGCCAGCAGTTACGGAGCGGGGGGGCCGACAGATACGCAGTATTTT. Translation gives CASSYGAGGPTDTQYF.

This clone has ten or more counts. J is TRBJ1-6 and V is TRBV28; TRBD1 aligns across 8 bases. This CDR3 contains 15 residues. The V gene end was trimmed by 2 bases and the J gene end by 11 bases; junction bases not matched to a gene: 8. Germline CDR1 MDHEN, CDR2 SYDVKM. This CDR3 is CASSLRTGFVTPLHF. DNA of the CDR3: TGTGCCAGCAGTTTAAGGACAGGGTTTGTTACACCCCTCCACTTT.

The CDR3 region has the DNA TGTGCCAGCAGCCAATCCTCGGGGGGGGGCTACGAGCAGTACTTC. This gives the protein CASSQSSGGGYEQYF. The chain is built from TRBV11-2 and TRBJ2-7; 8 bases line up with TRBD2. Germline V gene lookup returns CDR1 SGHAT and CDR2 FQNNGV. The CDR3 has 15 amino acids. With V trimmed by 5 bases and J by 3 bases, 9 bases remained unmatched.

This rearrangement joins TRBV4-1 to TRBJ1-1; tentatively, D is TRBD1 (5 bases). The CDR3 has 16 residues. V dropped 4 bases and J dropped 0 bases, with 15 bases sitting between them. Germline assignment: CDR1 MGHRA and CDR2 YSYEKL. The CDR3 spells CASSPLGAGLNTEAFF. The CDR3 coding sequence is TGCGCCAGCAGCCCCCTTGGGGCAGGATTGAACACTGAAGCTTTCTTT.

The rearrangement joins TRBV6-2 or TRBV6-3 to TRBJ2-1, with TRBD2 identical over 7 bases. Germline CDR1 MNHEY, CDR2 SVGEGT. The CDR3 is 13 amino acids. J lost 6 bases, V lost 2 bases, and 1 base had no gene match. The CDR3 DNA reads as TGTGCCAGCAGTTACGCGGGGGTCAATGAGCAGTTCTTC. Its translation: CASSYAGVNEQFF.

The genes are TRBV9 and TRBJ1-1; D unresolved. CDR3 length equals 16 residues. The V end lost 4 bases, the J end lost 0 bases, and 16 bases lay between the germline ends. Germline V gene sequence: CDR1 SGDLS, CDR2 YYNGEE. The CDR3 bases are TGTGCCAGCAGCAAGAGTGGTTGGGGAGTGAACACTGAAGCTTTCTTT. It yields the protein CASSKSGWGVNTEAFF.

V gene TRBV5-1 combines with J gene TRBJ1-3; D remains unclear. Trimming took off 4 bases at V and 0 bases at J, with 14 bases between the two ends. This CDR3 is built from 16 residues. Germline CDR1 and CDR2: SGHRS and YFSETQ. In DNA, the CDR3 is TGCGCCAGCAGCATTGATTCGAGGCCCTCTGGAAACACCATATATTTT. Translating it yields CASSIDSRPSGNTIYF.

The CDR3 DNA reads as TGTGCCAGCAGCGATCCGGTTGGAGGCACTGAAGCTTTCTTT. Translated, it gives CASSDPVGGTEAFF. The chain is built from TRBV9 and TRBJ1-1; D call uncertain. The CDR3 spans 14 residues. The V gene lost 3 bases and the J gene lost 4 bases, with 13 bases spanning the gap. Looked up from germline, CDR1 is SGDLS and CDR2 is YYNGEE. The entire variable domain, with the rest obtained from reference TRBV9 and TRBJ1-1, is as follows: DSGVTQTPKHLITATGQRVTLRCSPRSGDLSVYWYQQSLDQGLQFLIQYYNGEERAKGNILERFSAQQFPDLHSELNLSSLELGDSALYFCASSDPVGGTEAFFGQGTRLTVV.

This clone turned up a few times. The rearrangement uses TRBV10-1 and TRBJ2-7; 12 nucleotides match TRBD2. Germline loops: CDR1 WNHNN, CDR2 SYGVQD (reference sequence). The CDR3 contains 12 residues. V was clipped by 7 bases and J by 9 bases; unmatched bases: 4. CDR3 coding DNA: TGCGCCAGCAAAAGGACTAGCGGGGCGCAGTACTTC. It translates to CASKRTSGAQYF.

The V call is TRBV7-9, the J call TRBJ1-1, with D perhaps TRBD1 (6 bases). Germline-derived CDR1 and CDR2 are SEHNR and FQNEAQ (reference sequence). With 5 bases removed from V and 4 bases from J, the gap between germline ends came to 11 bases. CDR3 length: 13 residues. CDR3 loop: CASSAGATTEAFF. CDR3 DNA: TGTGCCAGCAGCGCAGGGGCTACCACTGAAGCTTTCTTT. The whole variable domain, remainder taken from reference TRBV7-9 and TRBJ1-1, is DTGVSQNPRHKITKRGQNVTFRCDPISEHNRLYWYRQTLGQGPEFLTYFQNEAQLEKSRLLSDRFSAERPKGSFSTLEIQRTEQGDSAMYLCASSAGATTEAFFGQGTRLTVV.

V usage is TRBV5-6 and J usage is TRBJ2-5, with 9 bases lining up with TRBD2. CDR1 and CDR2 from the germline V gene are SGHDT and YYEEEE. The length of the CDR3 is 15 residues. V gave up 4 bases and J gave up 1 base; unmatched junction bases: 5. The CDR3 region is CASSLAGRGQETQYF. CDR3 DNA sequence: TGTGCCAGCAGCCTAGCGGGGAGAGGCCAAGAGACCCAGTACTTC.

The chain recombines TRBV7-2 with TRBJ2-1; unclear D gene. Trimming cost V 5 bases and J 5 bases, with 25 bases left between them. Germline CDR1 reads SGHTA; CDR2 reads FQGNSA. The CDR3 is made up of 18 amino acids. CDR3 region: CASSRGLFSALSDNEQFF. The DNA for the CDR3 is TGTGCCAGCAGCAGAGGCCTTTTTTCGGCCCTCTCGGACAATGAGCAGTTCTTC.

The chain employs TRBV30 and TRBJ1-5; 10 nucleotides line up with TRBD1. The CDR3 length is 14 residues. V was clipped by 7 bases and J by 3 bases; unmatched bases: 6. Germline lookup yields CDR1 GTSNPN and CDR2 SVGIG (reference sequence). The CDR3: CASRDRGFNQPQHF. In DNA form, the CDR3 reads TGTGCCTCCCGGGACAGGGGATTCAATCAGCCCCAGCATTTT.

CDR3 sequence reads: CASSVGVGGLGATDTQYF. CDR3 DNA: TGTGCCAGCAGCGTAGGGGTGGGGGGACTAGGTGCCACAGATACGCAGTATTTT. This sequence joins TRBV9 and TRBJ2-3, with 8 positions matching TRBD2. CDR1 is SGDLS and CDR2 is YYNGEE in the germline V gene. This CDR3 region has 18 residues. The trim removed 0 bases at V and 2 bases at J, leaving 11 bases unmatched.

V is TRBV11-2 and J is TRBJ1-2; D gene ambiguous. The CDR3 has 13 amino acids. The V and J ends lost 1 base and 4 bases respectively, with 7 bases between them. Per germline, CDR1 SGHAT and CDR2 FQNNGV. CDR3 in amino acids: CASSLAQSYGYTF. The CDR3 coding sequence is TGTGCCAGCAGCTTAGCACAGAGCTATGGCTACACCTTC. Complete variable domain (other parts from reference TRBV11-2 and TRBJ1-2): EAGVAQSPRYKIIEKRQSVAFWCNPISGHATLYWYQQILGQGPKLLIQFQNNGVVDDSQLPKDRFSAERLKGVDSTLKIQPAKLEDSAVYLCASSLAQSYGYTFGSGTRLTVV.